This T cell receptor beta chain derives from a study of T cells in Graves' hyperthyroidism and ophthalmopathy. Study information: Peripheral blood was taken when the disease was first diagnosed, before any treatment began.

Researchers took RNA transcripts and amplified the TCR beta CDR3 regions from them. HTBI primers were the set used in a first-round RT-PCR of the TCR CDR3. TCRdb called the multiplex PCR reads again in MiXCR, with one record for every CDR3 protein. The sample holds 600,000 to 850,000 distinct CDR3 sequences, 15% to 20% seen once. Germline trimming cut 6 bases from V and 4 bases from J; bases unmatched to any gene: 5. The CDR3 has 14 amino acids. Those with hyperthyroidism were 18 to 65 years old, newly diagnosed, and ill for under 2 months. The blood sample dates from first hyperthyroidism diagnosis, preceding any ophthalmopathy symptoms.

The clonotype was recovered from a woman between 45 and 60 years old with Graves' hyperthyroidism that later progressed to Graves' ophthalmopathy. The source material was blood. The chain carries TRBV12-3 or TRBV12-4 and TRBJ1-5; 8 nucleotides align to TRBD1. The CDR3: CASRRDRSNQPQHF. In DNA form, the CDR3 reads TGTGCCAGCAGGCGGGACAGGTCGAATCAGCCCCAGCATTTT.